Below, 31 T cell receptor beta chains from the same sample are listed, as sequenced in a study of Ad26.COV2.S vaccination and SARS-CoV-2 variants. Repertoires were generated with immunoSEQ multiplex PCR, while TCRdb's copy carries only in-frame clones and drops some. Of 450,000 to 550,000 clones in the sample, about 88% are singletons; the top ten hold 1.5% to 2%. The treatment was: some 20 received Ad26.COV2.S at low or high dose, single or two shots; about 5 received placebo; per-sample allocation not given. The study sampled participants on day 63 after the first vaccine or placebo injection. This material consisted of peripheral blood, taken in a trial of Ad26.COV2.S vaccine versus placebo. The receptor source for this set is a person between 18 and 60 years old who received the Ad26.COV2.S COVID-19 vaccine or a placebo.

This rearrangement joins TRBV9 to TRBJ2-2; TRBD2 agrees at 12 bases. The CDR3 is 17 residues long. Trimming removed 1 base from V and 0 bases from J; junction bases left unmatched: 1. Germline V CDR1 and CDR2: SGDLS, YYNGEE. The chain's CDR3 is CASSVLAGGTNTGELFF. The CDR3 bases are TGTGCCAGCAGCGTACTAGCGGGGGGGACGAACACCGGGGAGCTGTTTTTT.

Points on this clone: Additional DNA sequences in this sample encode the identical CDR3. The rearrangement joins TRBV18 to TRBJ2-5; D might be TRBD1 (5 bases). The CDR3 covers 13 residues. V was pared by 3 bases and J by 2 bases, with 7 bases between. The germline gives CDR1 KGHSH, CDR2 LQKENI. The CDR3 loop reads CASSPDRQETQYF. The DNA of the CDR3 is TGTGCCAGCTCACCTGACAGACAAGAGACCCAGTACTTC.

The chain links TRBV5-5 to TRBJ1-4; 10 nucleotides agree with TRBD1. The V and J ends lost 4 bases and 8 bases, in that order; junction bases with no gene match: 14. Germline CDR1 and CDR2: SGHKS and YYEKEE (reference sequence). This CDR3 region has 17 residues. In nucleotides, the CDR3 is TGTGCCAGCAGCCAAGTGACAGGGGGCCCATCTACAGAAAAACTGTTTTTT. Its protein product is CASSQVTGGPSTEKLFF.

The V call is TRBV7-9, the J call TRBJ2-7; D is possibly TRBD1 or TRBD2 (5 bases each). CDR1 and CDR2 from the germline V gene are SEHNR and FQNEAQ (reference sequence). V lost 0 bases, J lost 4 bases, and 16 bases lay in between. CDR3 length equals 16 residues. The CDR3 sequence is CASSLAGRKDDYEQYF. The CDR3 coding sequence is TGTGCCAGCAGCTTAGCGGGACGGAAAGACGATTACGAGCAGTACTTC.

The CDR3 sequence is CASSLTGLAEYLGNEQFF. As DNA, the CDR3 is TGTGCCAGCAGCTTAACCGGGCTAGCGGAATACCTGGGGAATGAGCAGTTCTTC. V usage is TRBV7-3 and J usage is TRBJ2-1; 7 bases line up with TRBD2. Germline V CDR1 and CDR2: SGHTA, FQGTGA. This CDR3 comprises 18 residues. V trimming: 0 bases; J trimming: 7 bases; junction bases outside the gene matches: 15.

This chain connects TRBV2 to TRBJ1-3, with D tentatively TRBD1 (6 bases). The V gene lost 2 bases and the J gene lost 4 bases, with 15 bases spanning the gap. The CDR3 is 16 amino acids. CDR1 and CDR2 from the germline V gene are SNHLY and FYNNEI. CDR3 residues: CASSEISDRTGNTIYF. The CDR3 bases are TGTGCCAGCAGTGAAATCTCGGACAGAACGGGAAACACCATATATTTT.

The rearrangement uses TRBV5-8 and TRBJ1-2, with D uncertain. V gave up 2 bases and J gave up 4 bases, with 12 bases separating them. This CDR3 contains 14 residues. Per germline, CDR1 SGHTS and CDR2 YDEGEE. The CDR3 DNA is TGTGCCAGCAGCTTCGAGTCTCCCGCCTATGGCTACACCTTC. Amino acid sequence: CASSFESPAYGYTF.

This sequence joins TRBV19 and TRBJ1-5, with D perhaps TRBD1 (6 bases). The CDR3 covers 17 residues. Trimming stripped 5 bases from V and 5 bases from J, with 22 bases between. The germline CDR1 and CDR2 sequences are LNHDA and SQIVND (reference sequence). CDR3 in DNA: TGTGCCAGTAGTGCCCGATACAGGGAAGTGGCGGATCAGCCCCAGCATTTT. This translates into CASSARYREVADQPQHF.

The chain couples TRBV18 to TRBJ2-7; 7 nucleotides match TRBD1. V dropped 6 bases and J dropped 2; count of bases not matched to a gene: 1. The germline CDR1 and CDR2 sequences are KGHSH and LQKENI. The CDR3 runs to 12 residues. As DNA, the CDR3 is TGTGCCAGCTCGGGGACAGCCTACGAGCAGTACTTC. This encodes CASSGTAYEQYF.

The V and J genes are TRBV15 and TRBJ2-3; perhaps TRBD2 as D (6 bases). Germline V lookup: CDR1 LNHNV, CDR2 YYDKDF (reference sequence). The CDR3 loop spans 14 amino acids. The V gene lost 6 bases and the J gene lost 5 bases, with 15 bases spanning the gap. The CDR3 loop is CATSRSGEEDTQYF. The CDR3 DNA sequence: TGTGCCACCAGTAGGTCGGGAGAGGAAGATACGCAGTATTTT.

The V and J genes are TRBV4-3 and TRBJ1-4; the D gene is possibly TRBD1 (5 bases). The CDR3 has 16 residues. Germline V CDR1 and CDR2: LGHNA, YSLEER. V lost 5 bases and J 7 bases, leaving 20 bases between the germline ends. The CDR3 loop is CASSDKIRGDSEKLFF. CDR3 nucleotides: TGCGCCAGCAGCGACAAGATCCGTGGGGACTCTGAAAAACTGTTTTTT.

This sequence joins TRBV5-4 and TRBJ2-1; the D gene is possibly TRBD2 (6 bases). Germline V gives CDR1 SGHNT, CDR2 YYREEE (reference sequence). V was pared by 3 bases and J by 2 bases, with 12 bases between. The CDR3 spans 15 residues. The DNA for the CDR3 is TGTGCCAGCAGCTCGCCAGCGGGCGCCTACAATGAGCAGTTCTTC. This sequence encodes CASSSPAGAYNEQFF.

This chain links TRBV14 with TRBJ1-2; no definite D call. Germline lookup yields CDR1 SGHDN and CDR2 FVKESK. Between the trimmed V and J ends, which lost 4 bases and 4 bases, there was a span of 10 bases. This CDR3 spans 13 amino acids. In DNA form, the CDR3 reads TGTGCCAGCAGCCGAACATTGTCCTATGGCTACACCTTC. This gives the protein CASSRTLSYGYTF.

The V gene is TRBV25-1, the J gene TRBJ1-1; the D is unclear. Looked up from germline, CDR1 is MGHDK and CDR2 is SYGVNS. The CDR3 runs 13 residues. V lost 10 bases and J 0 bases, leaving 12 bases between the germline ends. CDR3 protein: CATLGSMNTEAFF. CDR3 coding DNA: TGTGCCACTCTGGGGAGCATGAACACTGAAGCTTTCTTT.

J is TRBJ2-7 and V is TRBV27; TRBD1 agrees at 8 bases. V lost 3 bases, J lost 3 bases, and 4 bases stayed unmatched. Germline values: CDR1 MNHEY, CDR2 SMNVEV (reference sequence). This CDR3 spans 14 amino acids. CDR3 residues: CASSFAGTGYEQYF. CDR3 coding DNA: TGTGCCAGCAGTTTTGCCGGGACAGGCTACGAGCAGTACTTC.

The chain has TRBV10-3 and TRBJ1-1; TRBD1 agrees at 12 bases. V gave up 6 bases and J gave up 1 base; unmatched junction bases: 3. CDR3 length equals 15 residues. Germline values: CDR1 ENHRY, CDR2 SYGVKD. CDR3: CAIRGTGGRNTEAFF. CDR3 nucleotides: TGTGCCATCAGGGGGACAGGGGGCCGGAACACTGAAGCTTTCTTT.

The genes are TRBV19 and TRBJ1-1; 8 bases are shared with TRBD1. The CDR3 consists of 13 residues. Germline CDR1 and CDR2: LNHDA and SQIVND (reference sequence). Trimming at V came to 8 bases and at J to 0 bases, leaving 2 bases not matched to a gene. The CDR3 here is CASDRGLNTEAFF. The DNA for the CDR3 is TGTGCCAGTGACAGGGGTTTGAACACTGAAGCTTTCTTT.

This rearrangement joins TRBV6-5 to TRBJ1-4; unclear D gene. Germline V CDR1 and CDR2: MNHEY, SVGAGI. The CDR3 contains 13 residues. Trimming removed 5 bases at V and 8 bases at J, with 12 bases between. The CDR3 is CASSQTLEEKLFF. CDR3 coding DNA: TGTGCCAGCAGTCAGACACTCGAGGAAAAACTGTTTTTT.

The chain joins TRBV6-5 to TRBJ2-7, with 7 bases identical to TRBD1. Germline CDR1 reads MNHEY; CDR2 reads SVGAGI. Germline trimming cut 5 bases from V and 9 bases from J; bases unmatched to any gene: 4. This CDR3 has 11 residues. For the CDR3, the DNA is TGTGCCAGCAGTCCCGGACAGGTGCAGTACTTC. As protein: CASSPGQVQYF.

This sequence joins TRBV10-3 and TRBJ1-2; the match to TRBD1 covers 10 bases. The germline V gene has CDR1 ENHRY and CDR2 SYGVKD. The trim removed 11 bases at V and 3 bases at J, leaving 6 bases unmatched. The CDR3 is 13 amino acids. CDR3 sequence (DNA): TGTGCCGCCGGGACAGGGGAATACTATGGCTACACCTTC. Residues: CAAGTGEYYGYTF.

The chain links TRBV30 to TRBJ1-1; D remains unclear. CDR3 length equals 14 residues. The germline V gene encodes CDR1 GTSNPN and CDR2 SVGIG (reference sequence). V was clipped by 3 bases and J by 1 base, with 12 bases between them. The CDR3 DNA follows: TGTGCCTGGAGAAGGAGCAGGCAGAACACTGAAGCTTTCTTT. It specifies CAWRRSRQNTEAFF.

CDR3 sequence reads: CASSYYGQWRRELFF. In DNA, the CDR3 is TGTGCCAGCAGTTACTACGGACAGTGGCGTAGGGAGCTGTTTTTT. V and J are TRBV6-5 and TRBJ2-2; TRBD1 might be the D (6 bases). This CDR3 contains 15 residues. V lost 1 base and J lost 9, with 15 bases in between. Germline loops: CDR1 MNHEY, CDR2 SVGAGI.

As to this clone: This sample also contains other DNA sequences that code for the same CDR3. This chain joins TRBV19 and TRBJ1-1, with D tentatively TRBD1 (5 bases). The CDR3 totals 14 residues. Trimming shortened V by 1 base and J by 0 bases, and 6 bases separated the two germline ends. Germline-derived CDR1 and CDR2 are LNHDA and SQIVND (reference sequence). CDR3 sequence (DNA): TGTGCCAGTAGTATAGGGGGGTTGAACACTGAAGCTTTCTTT. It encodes CASSIGGLNTEAFF.

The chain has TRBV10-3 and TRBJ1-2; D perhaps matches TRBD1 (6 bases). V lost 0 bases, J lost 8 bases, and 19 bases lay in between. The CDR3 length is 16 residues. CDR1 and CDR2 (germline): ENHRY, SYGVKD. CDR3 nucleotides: TGTGCCATCAGTGAGTCCCCCGGTCGGGGGGCGCGGGGCTACACCTTC. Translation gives CAISESPGRGARGYTF.

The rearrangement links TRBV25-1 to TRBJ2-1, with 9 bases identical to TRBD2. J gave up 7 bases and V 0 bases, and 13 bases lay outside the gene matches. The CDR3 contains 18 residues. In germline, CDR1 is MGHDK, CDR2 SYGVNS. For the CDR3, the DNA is TGTGCCAGCAGTGAATACGGTAGCGGGAGTTGGGTTTTGAATGAGCAGTTCTTC. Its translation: CASSEYGSGSWVLNEQFF.

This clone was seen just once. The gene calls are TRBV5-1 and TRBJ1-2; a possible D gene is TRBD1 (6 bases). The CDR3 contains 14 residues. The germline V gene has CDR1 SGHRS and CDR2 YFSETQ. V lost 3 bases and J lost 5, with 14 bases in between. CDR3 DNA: TGCGCCAGCAGCTCGGGTGGACAGACTTATGGCTACACCTTC. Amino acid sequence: CASSSGGQTYGYTF. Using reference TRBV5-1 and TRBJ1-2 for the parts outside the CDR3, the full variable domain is KAGVTQTPRYLIKTRGQQVTLSCSPISGHRSVSWYQQTPGQGLQFLFEYFSETQRNKGNFPGRFSGRQFSNSRSEMNVSTLELGDSALYLCASSSGGQTYGYTFGSGTRLTVV.

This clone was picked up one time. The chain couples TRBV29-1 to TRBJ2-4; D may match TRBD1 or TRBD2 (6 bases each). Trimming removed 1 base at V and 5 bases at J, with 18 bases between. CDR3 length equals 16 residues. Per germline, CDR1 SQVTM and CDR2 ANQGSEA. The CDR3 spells CSVEAGPRGGENIQYF. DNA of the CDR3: TGCAGCGTTGAAGCGGGACCCAGGGGCGGGGAAAACATTCAGTACTTC. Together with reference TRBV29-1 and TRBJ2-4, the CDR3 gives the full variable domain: SAVISQKPSRDICQRGTSLTIQCQVDSQVTMMFWYRQQPGQSLTLIATANQGSEATYESGFVIDKFPISRPNLTFSTLTVSNMSPEDSSIYLCSVEAGPRGGENIQYFGAGTRLSVL.

Here the CDR3 DNA reads TGTGCCTGGAGTGTACTCTCCTACGAGCAGTACTTC. Translation gives CAWSVLSYEQYF. This chain uses TRBV30 with TRBJ2-7, with D uncertain. V gave up 0 bases and J gave up 0 bases, with 3 bases separating them. CDR1 and CDR2 from the germline V gene are GTSNPN and SVGIG (reference sequence). The CDR3 length is 12 residues. The full variable domain, in which reference TRBV30 and TRBJ2-7 provide the parts outside the CDR3, is SQTIHQWPATLVQPVGSPLSLECTVEGTSNPNLYWYRQAAGRGLQLLFYSVGIGQISSEVPQNLSASRPQDRQFILSSKKLLLSDSGFYLCAWSVLSYEQYFGPGTRLTVT.

The CDR3, as DNA: TGTGCCAGCAGTTCCCTTTACAGGGGCAGGAACACTGAAGCTTTCTTT. As protein: CASSSLYRGRNTEAFF. The chain couples TRBV27 to TRBJ1-1, with 7 bases matching TRBD1. Germline CDR1 and CDR2: MNHEY and SMNVEV (reference sequence). This CDR3 comprises 16 residues. V shed 4 bases, J shed 1 base, and the junction held 9 bases outside the gene matches.

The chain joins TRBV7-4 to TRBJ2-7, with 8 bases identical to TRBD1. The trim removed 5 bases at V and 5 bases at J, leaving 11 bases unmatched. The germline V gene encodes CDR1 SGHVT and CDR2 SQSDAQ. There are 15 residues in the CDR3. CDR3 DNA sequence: TGTGCCAGCAGCCCTAGCAGCAGGGGGCTTAACGAGCAGTACTTC. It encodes CASSPSSRGLNEQYF.

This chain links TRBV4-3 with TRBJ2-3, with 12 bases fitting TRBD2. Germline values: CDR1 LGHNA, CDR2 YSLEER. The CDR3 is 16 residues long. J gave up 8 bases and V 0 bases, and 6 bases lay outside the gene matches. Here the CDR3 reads CASSQEPSGGAATQYF. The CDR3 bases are TGCGCCAGCAGCCAAGAACCTAGCGGGGGGGCCGCTACGCAGTATTTT.